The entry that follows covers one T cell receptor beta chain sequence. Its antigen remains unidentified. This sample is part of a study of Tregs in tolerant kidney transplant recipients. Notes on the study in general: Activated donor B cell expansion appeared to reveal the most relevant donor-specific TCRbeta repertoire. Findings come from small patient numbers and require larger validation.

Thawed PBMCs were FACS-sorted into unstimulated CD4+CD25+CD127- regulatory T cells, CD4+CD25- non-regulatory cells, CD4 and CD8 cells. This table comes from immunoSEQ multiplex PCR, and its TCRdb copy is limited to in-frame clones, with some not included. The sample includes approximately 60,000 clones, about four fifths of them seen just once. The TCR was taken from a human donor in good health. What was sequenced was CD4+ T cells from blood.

CDR3 sequence: CASIGTDNNEQFF. The CDR3, as DNA: TGTGCCAGCATCGGGACGGACAACAATGAGCAGTTCTTC. V gene TRBV6-7 combines with J gene TRBJ2-1; D possibly matches TRBD1 or TRBD2 (5 bases each). TRBV6-7 is marked as an open reading frame, function uncertain. The length of the CDR3 is 13 residues. V lost 7 bases to trimming and J lost 5 bases, with 12 bases between them.